The clone carrying this T cell receptor beta chain was detected ten times or more. Its antigen is as yet unknown. The authors prepared the TCRbeta library with unique molecular identifiers. Each CDR3 protein is one row after TCRdb ran MiXCR on the PCR reads. The sample has around 210,000 distinct CDR3 sequences; around 7% are singletons. This sample is part of a study of T-cell reconstitution after alpha-beta-depleted transplantation in children. The study's findings and limits: T-cell counts and diversity at one year following transplant were attributed mainly to newly produced T cells. The origin of high day-60 TCRbeta diversity in some patients lay in surviving recipient T cells and thymic progenitors. Reportedly, alpha-beta T cells present about two months post-transplant originated from several hundred expanded clones of graft origin.

This CDR3 comprises 13 residues. Trimming removed 4 bases at V and 2 bases at J, with 9 bases between. CDR1 MDHEN and CDR2 SYDVKM come from the germline V gene. The input for sequencing was PBMCs, taken before TCRalphabeta/CD19-depleted stem cell transplant. The V and J genes are TRBV28 and TRBJ2-7; D not resolved. The sequence came from a boy between 2 and 15 years old with acute lymphoblastic leukemia, due to receive a stem cell transplant. CDR3 loop: CASSSTITYEQYF. CDR3 sequence (DNA): TGTGCCAGCAGTTCCACAATAACCTACGAGCAGTACTTC.